This T cell receptor (beta chain) was sequenced for a study of Tregs in tolerant kidney transplant recipients. Study results and caveats: Expanding Tregs on activated donor B cells appeared to best identify donor-specific TCRbeta clones. This study did not directly address biological reproducibility. Validation in larger populations is needed because few patients were studied.

CDR3 length: 14 residues. CDR1 and CDR2 (germline): GTSNPN, SVGIG (reference sequence). V lost 0 bases and J lost 4, with 12 bases in between. In the case of this clone: Its antigen is not known.

TCRdb's copy holds only in-frame clones and misses some; the assay was immunoSEQ multiplex PCR. Of some 250,000 clones listed, about four fifths were seen once; the top ten hold 0.5% to 0.65%. This receptor was taken from a human donor in good health. The sequenced material came from CD4+ T cells from blood. The genes are TRBV30 and TRBJ1-2, with unresolved D. The CDR3 region has the DNA TGTGCCTGGAGTGTACAAGAAGGGATCTATGGCTACACCTTC. This encodes CAWSVQEGIYGYTF.